The 27 T cell receptor beta chains presented below share a single source sample, sequenced in a study of T cell responses to AZD1222 COVID-19 vaccine. Sequencing used immunoSEQ multiplex PCR; TCRdb keeps in-frame clones, though not all of them. This sample yields about 99,000 clones, of which roughly 90% are seen a single time; roughly 2.7% belongs to the top ten. Sequenced here: peripheral blood, sampled on day 0 of AZD1222 vaccination. All receptors derive from an adult in good health.

V gene TRBV7-8 combines with J gene TRBJ1-4; 7 bases align to TRBD1. Germline V CDR1 and CDR2: SGHVS, FQNEAQ. With V trimmed by 5 bases and J by 7 bases, 7 bases remained unmatched. The CDR3 loop spans 14 amino acids. The CDR3 is CASSQPRTGEKLFF. DNA for the CDR3: TGTGCCAGCAGCCAACCTCGGACAGGTGAAAAACTGTTTTTT.

The rearrangement joins TRBV7-2 to TRBJ1-5, with a possible D match to TRBD1 (5 bases). The CDR3 loop spans 15 amino acids. Germline V gene sequence: CDR1 SGHTA, CDR2 FQGNSA. V lost 4 bases and J lost 2, with 12 bases in between. The CDR3 nucleotides read TGTGCCAGCAGCTCGGCAGGGTGGGGCAATCAGCCCCAGCATTTT. Amino acids: CASSSAGWGNQPQHF.

This clone has a single count. The CDR3 loop reads CASRKQGGPNTAEAFF. Written as DNA, the CDR3 is TGTGCCAGCAGAAAACAGGGAGGGCCGAACACTGCTGAAGCTTTCTTT. V gene TRBV28 combines with J gene TRBJ1-1, with D possibly TRBD1 on 6 matching bases. Trimming shortened V by 6 bases and J by 6 bases, and 23 bases separated the two germline ends. Germline assignment: CDR1 MDHEN and CDR2 SYDVKM. The CDR3 is 16 residues long.

The rearrangement uses TRBV15 and TRBJ1-2; 7 bases fit TRBD1. J lost 3 bases, V lost 3 bases, and 4 bases had no gene match. Per the germline V gene, CDR1 is LNHNV and CDR2 is YYDKDF (reference sequence). The CDR3 runs to 14 residues. CDR3 protein: CATSRTGKDYGYTF. The CDR3 DNA follows: TGTGCCACCAGCAGGACAGGGAAGGACTATGGCTACACCTTC.

This clone was seen a single time. V usage is TRBV30 and J usage is TRBJ1-1; a weak D match, TRBD1 (5 bases). The CDR3 is 12 amino acids. CDR1 and CDR2 (germline): GTSNPN, SVGIG (reference sequence). V was clipped by 0 bases and J by 5 bases, with 7 bases between them. The CDR3 DNA sequence: TGTGCCTGGAGTGTTTGGGGGACTGAAGCTTTCTTT. As protein: CAWSVWGTEAFF.

The chain is built from TRBV2 and TRBJ2-3, with a tentative D call TRBD2 (6 bases). Germline CDR1 reads SNHLY; CDR2 reads FYNNEI. The CDR3 has 20 residues. Trimming removed 8 bases from V and 2 bases from J, with 32 bases in between. DNA for the CDR3: TGTGCCAGCCGGAGAAGGAGGGGCGCGGTGGCTAGCACCCCCACAGATACGCAGTATTTT. Amino acid sequence: CASRRRRGAVASTPTDTQYF.

The genes are TRBV6-5 and TRBJ1-6; D gene unclear. The CDR3 spans 12 residues. CDR1 and CDR2 (germline): MNHEY, SVGAGI. The germline V and J ends were trimmed by 6 bases and 5 bases, with 5 bases remaining between them. This chain's CDR3 is CASRPDNSPLHF. In DNA, the CDR3 is TGTGCCAGCAGACCCGATAATTCACCCCTCCACTTT.

The chain joins TRBV28 to TRBJ2-7; D possibly uses TRBD1 or TRBD2 (5 bases each). The length of the CDR3 is 16 residues. With 5 bases removed from V and 0 bases from J, the gap between germline ends came to 17 bases. Germline V gene data show CDR1 as MDHEN and CDR2 as SYDVKM. DNA for the CDR3: TGTGCCAGCAGTGCCTTGGGACGGAGCCGCTCCTACGAGCAGTACTTC. Protein product: CASSALGRSRSYEQYF. The variable domain in full, with the rest retrieved from reference TRBV28 and TRBJ2-7, is DVKVTQSSRYLVKRTGEKVFLECVQDMDHENMFWYRQDPGLGLRLIYFSYDVKMKEKGDIPEGYSVSREKKERFSLILESASTNQTSMYLCASSALGRSRSYEQYFGPGTRLTVT.

The chain employs TRBV5-6 and TRBJ1-1; D gene uncertain. With 2 bases removed from V and 6 bases from J, the gap between germline ends came to 11 bases. Germline V gives CDR1 SGHDT, CDR2 YYEEEE. The CDR3 sequence is 13 residues long. For the CDR3, the DNA is TGTGCCAGCAGCTTTGTCCCTAACCCTGAAGCTTTCTTT. It is translated as CASSFVPNPEAFF.

This clone was seen more than once but under ten times. This sequence joins TRBV6-5 and TRBJ1-1, with TRBD1 matching over 9 bases. V was clipped by 5 bases and J by 2 bases; unmatched bases: 3. CDR1 and CDR2 from the germline V gene are MNHEY and SVGAGI. CDR3 length: 14 amino acids. DNA of the CDR3: TGTGCCAGCAGTACGACAGGGGGAAACACTGAAGCTTTCTTT. Its protein is CASSTTGGNTEAFF.

The V gene is TRBV5-1, the J gene TRBJ1-1; TRBD1 is a possible D gene (5 bases). The CDR3 covers 13 residues. The ends were cut back, 3 bases at V and 1 base at J, with 7 bases in the middle. The V gene's germline CDR1 is SGHRS and CDR2 YFSETQ. The CDR3 is CASSWDGNTEAFF. CDR3 nucleotide sequence: TGCGCCAGCAGCTGGGACGGGAACACTGAAGCTTTCTTT.

This clone was counted once. The chain links TRBV4-2 to TRBJ2-7, with 8 positions matching TRBD2. The CDR3 sequence is 14 residues long. After removal of 2 bases from V and 2 bases from J, the junction contained 2 bases not matched to a gene. The germline gives CDR1 LGHNA, CDR2 YNFKEQ. In DNA, the CDR3 is TGTGCCAGCAGCCAACGGGGGGGAACCTACGAGCAGTACTTC. Residues: CASSQRGGTYEQYF.

The chain employs TRBV30 and TRBJ1-6; D is possibly TRBD1 (5 bases). Trimming removed 0 bases from V and 7 bases from J, with 10 bases in between. The CDR3 loop spans 14 amino acids. The germline gives CDR1 GTSNPN, CDR2 SVGIG (reference sequence). The CDR3 protein is CAWSVSGMNSPLHF. The CDR3, as DNA: TGTGCCTGGAGTGTATCAGGGATGAATTCACCCCTCCACTTT.

The V and J genes are TRBV29-1 and TRBJ2-3; D is uncertain. Trimming removed 0 bases from V and 0 bases from J, with 16 bases in between. The CDR3 contains 17 residues. Germline V gene sequence: CDR1 SQVTM, CDR2 ANQGSEA. The CDR3 coding sequence is TGCAGCGTTGAAGATCGGCTTGGGCGGATAAGCACAGATACGCAGTATTTT. Translation gives CSVEDRLGRISTDTQYF.

The J gene is TRBJ1-2, the V gene TRBV7-8; D remains ambiguous. The V gene's germline CDR1 is SGHVS and CDR2 FQNEAQ. Deletions cut 1 base from V and 3 bases from J, with 6 bases between. The CDR3 covers 13 residues. CDR3 sequence (DNA): TGTGCCAGCAGCTTAGTCAGTTACTATGGCTACACCTTC. This sequence encodes CASSLVSYYGYTF.

The V call is TRBV30, the J call TRBJ2-5; 10 bases agree with TRBD2. Trimming cost V 7 bases and J 4 bases; bases outside gene matches: 6. The CDR3 is 13 residues long. Germline lookup yields CDR1 GTSNPN and CDR2 SVGIG (reference sequence). DNA for the CDR3: TGTGCCTTTCAGCGGGAGGGAGGAGAGACCCAGTACTTC. Its translation is CAFQREGGETQYF.

The chain joins TRBV24-1 to TRBJ1-5; 7 bases fit TRBD1. This CDR3 has 15 amino acids. Germline trimming cut 5 bases from V and 7 bases from J; bases unmatched to any gene: 10. The germline V gene has CDR1 KGHDR and CDR2 SFDVKD. CDR3 coding DNA: TGTGCCACCAGTGCCCGGACAGGTCCCACCCAGCCCCAGCATTTT. As protein: CATSARTGPTQPQHF.

J is TRBJ1-1 and V is TRBV13; possibly TRBD1 for D (6 bases). V dropped 0 bases and J dropped 5 bases, with 16 bases sitting between them. Germline CDR1 reads PRHDT; CDR2 reads FYEKMQ (reference sequence). CDR3 size: 16 residues. CDR3 coding DNA: TGTGCCAGCAGCTTAGGCCTAATGAGGGGGAAGACTGAAGCTTTCTTT. It is translated as CASSLGLMRGKTEAFF.

V gene TRBV25-1 combines with J gene TRBJ1-2, with TRBD1 matching over 7 bases. This CDR3 has 14 residues. Germline CDR1 is MGHDK and CDR2 is SYGVNS. V lost 0 bases and J lost 6; bases outside the gene matches: 4. The CDR3 coding sequence is TGTGCCAGCAGTGAATATCTTGACAGGGATGGCTACACCTTC. Residues: CASSEYLDRDGYTF.

The V call is TRBV9, the J call TRBJ2-1, with 7 bases that match TRBD1. This CDR3 is built from 15 residues. The germline V gene encodes CDR1 SGDLS and CDR2 YYNGEE. After removal of 0 bases from V and 1 base from J, the junction contained 1 base not matched to a gene. CDR3 bases: TGTGCCAGCAGCGTAGACAGGGGATCCTACAATGAGCAGTTCTTC. Translating it yields CASSVDRGSYNEQFF.

This clone was detected once. V gene TRBV15 combines with J gene TRBJ2-3; the match to TRBD1 covers 7 bases. Germline CDR1 reads LNHNV; CDR2 reads YYDKDF (reference sequence). The V segment lost 1 base and the J segment 2 bases; nucleotides outside the gene matches: 12. The CDR3 extends over 18 amino acids. The CDR3 here is CATSRGTGDPTHTDTQYF. CDR3 coding DNA: TGTGCCACCAGCAGAGGTACAGGGGACCCTACACACACAGATACGCAGTATTTT.

V usage is TRBV27 and J usage is TRBJ1-2; D is possibly TRBD1 (5 bases). The V end lost 7 bases, the J end lost 3 bases, and 15 bases lay between the germline ends. The CDR3 is 14 residues long. Germline V gene sequence: CDR1 MNHEY, CDR2 SMNVEV (reference sequence). In DNA, the CDR3 is TGTGCCAGCACCCGGGCAGGGCGCCACTATGGCTACACCTTC. It translates to CASTRAGRHYGYTF.

The V and J genes are TRBV9 and TRBJ1-1, with D hard to call. Germline V lookup: CDR1 SGDLS, CDR2 YYNGEE. The V end was cut by 6 bases, the J end by 3 bases, with 15 bases between. The CDR3 has 14 residues. CDR3 region: CASNRPGRDTEAFF. In DNA form, the CDR3 reads TGTGCCAGCAACCGTCCTGGGAGGGACACTGAAGCTTTCTTT.

This chain connects TRBV19 to TRBJ1-4; D is ambiguous. The V end was cut by 7 bases, the J end by 4 bases, with 13 bases between. The germline CDR1 and CDR2 sequences are LNHDA and SQIVND (reference sequence). The CDR3 has 14 residues. The CDR3 nucleotides are TGTGCCAGTATGGGAGGAGGTTATAATGAAAAACTGTTTTTT. This codes for CASMGGGYNEKLFF. Variable domain in full (rest from reference TRBV19 and TRBJ1-4): DGGITQSPKYLFRKEGQNVTLSCEQNLNHDAMYWYRQDPGQGLRLIYYSQIVNDFQKGDIAEGYSVSREKKESFPLTVTSAQKNPTAFYLCASMGGGYNEKLFFGSGTQLSVL.

The J gene is TRBJ2-1, the V gene TRBV7-3, with 12 bases identical to TRBD2. Trimming removed 2 bases from V and 3 bases from J; junction bases left unmatched: 8. The CDR3 consists of 18 residues. CDR1 is SGHTA and CDR2 is FQGTGA in the germline V gene. The CDR3 region has the DNA TGTGCCAGCAGCTTAGTAGCTAGCGGGAGGGCCTACTACAATGAGCAGTTCTTC. This codes for CASSLVASGRAYYNEQFF.

This clone was observed once. The V gene is TRBV9, the J gene TRBJ2-7; perhaps TRBD1 as D (5 bases). The CDR3 sequence is 14 residues long. Trimming took off 0 bases at V and 2 bases at J, with 9 bases between the two ends. Germline V gene data show CDR1 as SGDLS and CDR2 as YYNGEE. DNA for the CDR3: TGTGCCAGCAGCGTAGCTGACAGAACCTACGAGCAGTACTTC. Translated, it gives CASSVADRTYEQYF.

This chain connects TRBV6-4 to TRBJ2-1, with D hard to call. CDR1 and CDR2 from the germline V gene are MRHNA and SNTAGT. CDR3 length equals 15 residues. V lost 4 bases to trimming and J lost 4 bases, with 14 bases between them. The CDR3: CASSVDKTQYNEQFF. CDR3 bases: TGTGCCAGCAGTGTAGACAAAACCCAATACAATGAGCAGTTCTTC.